Below, 3 T cell receptor beta chains from the same sample are listed, as sequenced in a study of blood T cell repertoires in COVID-19. Using immunoSEQ multiplex PCR, the repertoire was profiled, and TCRdb retains in-frame clones only, with some absent. The sample lists approximately 230,000 clones, about nine tenths seen once, with over 1.5% in the top ten. Sample: PBMCs or T cells enriched from blood (not recorded which). Source of these receptors: a man aged 40-49 years who had recovered from COVID-19.

The V and J genes are TRBV20-1 and TRBJ2-3; 9 bases match TRBD1. V lost 3 bases, J lost 4 bases, and 8 bases stayed unmatched. Germline V gives CDR1 DFQATT, CDR2 SNEGSKA (reference sequence). The CDR3 is 15 residues long. CDR3 protein: CSASSPDRGPDTQYF. CDR3 coding DNA: TGCAGTGCTAGTAGCCCGGACAGGGGCCCAGATACGCAGTATTTT.

The J gene is TRBJ1-5, the V gene TRBV19; 7 nucleotides line up with TRBD1. The CDR3 has 13 residues. V shed 8 bases and J 3 bases; nucleotides not matched to a gene: 4. Looked up from germline, CDR1 is LNHDA and CDR2 is SQIVND (reference sequence). CDR3 protein: CASEQGNNQPQHF. The CDR3, as DNA: TGTGCCAGTGAACAGGGGAACAATCAGCCCCAGCATTTT. Full variable domain (outside the CDR3, taken from reference TRBV19 and TRBJ1-5): DGGITQSPKYLFRKEGQNVTLSCEQNLNHDAMYWYRQDPGQGLRLIYYSQIVNDFQKGDIAEGYSVSREKKESFPLTVTSAQKNPTAFYLCASEQGNNQPQHFGDGTRLSIL.

The genes are TRBV5-6 and TRBJ2-5, with 9 bases lining up with TRBD1. CDR1 and CDR2 (germline): SGHDT, YYEEEE. This CDR3 contains 15 residues. V dropped 6 bases and J dropped 5; count of bases not matched to a gene: 11. CDR3 in DNA: TGTGCCAGCACCCTGGGGACAGGGTTTCTGGAGACCCAGTACTTC. It encodes CASTLGTGFLETQYF.